The sequence of this T cell receptor (beta chain) was determined in a study of regulatory T cells in long-lasting Graves disease. Study-level results: Accuracy was possibly reduced by small sample size.

A word on this clonotype: Its antigen is not identified. A far larger clone is just one base off, so this is likely a read error.

Researchers made TCR beta libraries by using iRepertoire HTBI primers and running Arm-PCR on CDR3 regions. TCRdb used MiXCR to reprocess the multiplex PCR reads, holding one entry per CDR3 protein. The table records 400,000 to 450,000 distinct CDR3 sequences, about a sixth of them present only once. Time point: newly diagnosed GD, antithyroid drugs for less than 3 months. PBMC RNA was the source of the TCR library. These data were also filed under a second study, of T cells in Graves' hyperthyroidism and ophthalmopathy. This second study notes: Most expanded thyroid clonotypes above 0.001 recurred in blood.

The sequence was collected from a woman aged 25-40 years with Graves disease. The material sequenced was peripheral blood mononuclear cells (PBMCs), taken at new diagnosis, from a patient treated with antithyroid drugs.

CDR3 sequence: CATRGAKRGNEQFF. DNA of the CDR3: TGTGCCACCAGAGGGGCTAAAAGGGGGAATGAGCAGTTCTTC. The genes are TRBV24-1 and TRBJ2-4, with D perhaps matching TRBD1 (6 bases). The assigned J gene may be wrong: the sequence end matches TRBJ2-1 better. The CDR3 length is 14 residues. From germline, CDR1 is KGHDR and CDR2 SFDVKD.